This T cell receptor (beta chain) was sequenced for a study of vaccination effects on CD4 cells after COVID-19. Study-wide context: Participants received two doses of either the BNT162b2 or mRNA-1273 vaccine. Sample collection from a couple of convalescent patients occurred 16 days and one week before vaccination.

This clone was detected a few times. What it recognizes is unknown. Sequencing was performed with immunoSEQ multiplex PCR; in TCRdb, only in-frame clones are kept and a portion is missing. The sample contains tens of thousands of clones, about two thirds of which appear only once. The V end was cut by 2 bases, the J end by 2 bases, with 9 bases between. CDR1 and CDR2 (germline): SGHTA, FQGTGA. This CDR3 comprises 14 residues. Culture lasted about ten days before CD4+ T cell isolation. The person was diagnosed with PCR-confirmed SARS-CoV-2 infection between March and December 2020. On day 3 and again on day 7, half the medium was replaced with IL-2 medium.

The genes are TRBV7-3 and TRBJ1-1; D possibly corresponds to TRBD1 (6 bases). This sequence originates from a human donor who had a prior SARS-CoV-2 infection. The sample in question was CD4+ T cells from PBMCs cultured without peptide, obtained before COVID-19 vaccination. CDR3 region: CASSLQGFNTEAFF. The CDR3 DNA reads as TGTGCCAGCAGCTTACAGGGGTTTAACACTGAAGCTTTCTTT.